These 30 T cell receptor beta chains were all obtained from the same sample, sequenced in a study of regulatory T cells in long-lasting Graves disease. Time point denoted: newly diagnosed GD, antithyroid drugs for less than 3 months. PBMCs provided the RNA from which the TCR library was made. Both iRepertoire HTBI primers and Arm-PCR of CDR3 regions were used to build the TCR beta libraries. Each CDR3 protein is one row after TCRdb ran MiXCR on the multiplex PCR reads. The sample lists some 330,000 distinct CDR3 sequences, over 9.5% seen once, with approximately 20% in the top ten. These data are also associated with another study on T cells in Graves' hyperthyroidism and ophthalmopathy.

The source was peripheral blood mononuclear cells (PBMCs), collected at new diagnosis, from a patient treated with antithyroid drugs. The receptors shown here come from a young woman with Graves disease.

This clonotype was seen many times. This chain uses TRBV19 with TRBJ1-1; no clear D. Per the germline V gene, CDR1 is LNHDA and CDR2 is SQIVND (reference sequence). This CDR3 has 14 amino acids. The V end was cut by 3 bases, the J end by 7 bases, with 15 bases between. The CDR3 DNA reads TGTGCCAGTAGTATCGGCCGGGAGACGGGTGAAGCTTTCTTT. Translation: CASSIGRETGEAFF.

Many counts were recorded for this clonotype. The rearrangement links TRBV27 to TRBJ2-2; 7 bases agree with TRBD1. V was pared by 6 bases and J by 6 bases, with 16 bases of the junction left unmatched. The CDR3 runs 17 residues. Germline CDR1 reads MNHEY; CDR2 reads SMNVEV (reference sequence). The CDR3 here is CASRLTGMGLSAGELFF. Written as DNA, the CDR3 is TGTGCCAGCAGGCTGACAGGGATGGGTTTAAGTGCCGGGGAGCTGTTTTTT.

This chain joins TRBV6-5 and TRBJ2-1; TRBD2 aligns across 15 bases. Germline V gives CDR1 MNHEY, CDR2 SVGAGI. The CDR3 sequence is 16 residues long. The V segment lost 2 bases and the J segment 8 bases; nucleotides outside the gene matches: 4. DNA of the CDR3: TGTGCCAGCAGTTACCGGGGACTAGCGGGAGGAGATGAGCAGTTCTTC. Protein: CASSYRGLAGGDEQFF.

This clonotype has at least ten counts. The chain links TRBV19 to TRBJ2-1; D is uncertain. The ends were cut back, 1 base at V and 3 bases at J, with 13 bases in the middle. This CDR3 has 16 residues. Germline lookup yields CDR1 LNHDA and CDR2 SQIVND (reference sequence). The CDR3 loop is CASSIVALIDYNEQFF. Here the CDR3 DNA reads TGTGCCAGTAGTATAGTTGCATTGATAGACTACAATGAGCAGTTCTTC.

The chain joins TRBV18 to TRBJ2-7; the D gene is possibly TRBD1 (6 bases). The V gene lost 8 bases and the J gene lost 4 bases, with 9 bases spanning the gap. Germline values: CDR1 KGHSH, CDR2 LQKENI. The CDR3 spans 11 residues. CDR3 loop: CASGTGYEQYV. The CDR3 bases are TGTGCCAGCGGCACAGGGTACGAGCAGTACGTC.

This clonotype has at least ten counts. The chain recombines TRBV28 with TRBJ2-2, with D unresolved. V lost 3 bases, J lost 2 bases, and 13 bases lay in between. Germline assignment: CDR1 MDHEN and CDR2 SYDVKM. CDR3 length: 16 residues. The CDR3 DNA reads TGTGCCAGCAGTTTTCCCCCCGGGCTTAACACCGGGGAGCTGTTTTTT. Encoded protein: CASSFPPGLNTGELFF.

Points on this clonotype: Since a much larger clone is just one base distant, this may be a read error. The chain combines TRBV28 with TRBJ2-3, with D perhaps TRBD2 (5 bases). This CDR3 comprises 12 residues. In germline, CDR1 is MDHEN, CDR2 SYDVKM. The CDR3 bases are TGTGCCAGCAGTTTTTCAGCGGATACGCGGTATTTT. Amino acids: CASSFSADTRYF.

This clonotype was detected ten times or more. The V gene is TRBV12-3 or TRBV12-4, the J gene TRBJ2-7; the match to TRBD1 covers 9 bases. The J segment lost 1 base and the V segment lost 5 bases, leaving 18 bases of the junction unmatched. The CDR3 has 19 residues. In nucleotides, the CDR3 is TGTGCCAGCAGTCCCCGAAACCGGGACAGGGCGGTTGATTCCTACGAGCAGTACTTC. Translated, it gives CASSPRNRDRAVDSYEQYF.

The rearrangement joins TRBV5-1 to TRBJ2-6; tentatively, D is TRBD1 or TRBD2 (5 bases each). V lost 6 bases, J lost 0 bases, and 16 bases lay in between. CDR3 length: 17 amino acids. CDR1 is SGHRS and CDR2 is YFSETQ in the germline V gene. This CDR3 reads CASNYGGYSSGANVLTF. As DNA, the CDR3 is TGCGCCAGCAACTATGGGGGTTACAGCTCTGGGGCCAACGTCCTGACTTTC.

The chain is built from TRBV12-3 or TRBV12-4 and TRBJ2-3; D is possibly TRBD2 (6 bases). The germline V and J ends were trimmed by 0 bases and 5 bases, with 24 bases remaining between them. CDR3 length: 19 amino acids. CDR3 coding DNA: TGTGCCAGCAGTTTAGCGCTTATGGTTAGGGCGGGGCCAGTAGATACGCAGTATTTT. Protein sequence: CASSLALMVRAGPVDTQYF.

This clonotype was recorded at least ten times. The chain recombines TRBV20-1 with TRBJ2-1, with 7 bases that match TRBD2. This CDR3 has 15 residues. Germline values: CDR1 DFQATT, CDR2 SNEGSKA (reference sequence). Unmatched junction bases numbered 4, after V lost 0 bases and J lost 2 bases. CDR3 coding DNA: TGCAGTGCTAGAGAGGGGGGGGGAACCTACAATGAGCAGTTCTTC. It codes for CSAREGGGTYNEQFF.

The V and J genes are TRBV6-2 or TRBV6-3 and TRBJ1-2; D is unresolved. The CDR3 consists of 16 residues. Per the germline V gene, CDR1 is MNHEY and CDR2 is SVGEGT. Trimming cost V 6 bases and J 8 bases, with 25 bases left between them. DNA of the CDR3: TGTGCCAGCAGCCCAGTGTCCCGGGCCGCCGCATACGGCTACACCTTC. This encodes CASSPVSRAAAYGYTF.

This clonotype was found a few times. This rearrangement joins TRBV7-9 to TRBJ2-3; 7 bases match TRBD1. Per the germline V gene, CDR1 is SEHNR and CDR2 is FQNEAQ (reference sequence). CDR3 length equals 15 residues. With 4 bases clipped from V and 1 base from J, the junction kept 5 bases outside the gene matches. Written as DNA, the CDR3 is TGTGCCAGCAGCTCGCGTACAGGGGGCACAGATACGCAGTATTTT. This encodes CASSSRTGGTDTQYF.

At least ten counts were recorded for this clonotype. The chain is built from TRBV4-2 and TRBJ1-2; possible D gene TRBD1, 6 bases. Trimming pared 2 bases from V and 5 bases from J, leaving 18 bases between. The CDR3 totals 16 residues. The germline V gene has CDR1 LGHNA and CDR2 YNFKEQ. The CDR3 is CASSQSSGRGGYGYTF. In nucleotides, the CDR3 is TGTGCCAGCAGCCAATCTTCGGGCAGGGGAGGGTATGGCTACACCTTC.

In its sample, this clonotype was seen many times. The rearrangement joins TRBV28 to TRBJ1-1; 8 bases map to TRBD1. Germline assignment: CDR1 MDHEN and CDR2 SYDVKM. This CDR3 is 15 amino acids long. The V segment lost 3 bases and the J segment 0 bases; nucleotides outside the gene matches: 3. The CDR3 nucleotides read TGTGCCAGCAGTTTCGGGGACAGGTTGAACACTGAAGCTTTCTTT. It codes for CASSFGDRLNTEAFF.

This clonotype was recorded at least ten times. The J gene is TRBJ1-4, the V gene TRBV20-1, with a possible D match to TRBD1 (5 bases). CDR1 is DFQATT, CDR2 SNEGSKA, per germline (reference sequence). V was clipped by 6 bases and J by 0 bases, with 11 bases between them. The CDR3 runs to 14 residues. This chain's CDR3 is CSATTGSTNEKLFF. The CDR3 DNA reads as TGCAGTGCAACAACAGGATCAACTAATGAAAAACTGTTTTTT.

This clonotype was counted between two and nine times. The chain recombines TRBV4-1 with TRBJ2-5; D is ambiguous. The CDR3 runs to 14 residues. Germline loops: CDR1 MGHRA, CDR2 YSYEKL. Trimming stripped 0 bases from V and 3 bases from J, with 8 bases between. The DNA for the CDR3 is TGCGCCAGCAGCCAAGAGGAAAACGAAGAGACCCAGTACTTC. Amino acid sequence: CASSQEENEETQYF.

This chain links TRBV10-1 with TRBJ2-3; perhaps TRBD2 as D (5 bases). Germline V gives CDR1 WNHNN, CDR2 SYGVQD (reference sequence). V lost 3 bases to trimming and J lost 3 bases, with 10 bases between them. The CDR3 runs 14 residues. This CDR3 reads CASSDFEGTDTQYF. The DNA for the CDR3 is TGCGCCAGCAGTGATTTCGAGGGAACAGATACGCAGTATTTT.

This chain connects TRBV5-1 to TRBJ2-1; 12 nucleotides align to TRBD2. The CDR3 sequence is 17 residues long. Germline trimming cut 4 bases from V and 2 bases from J; bases unmatched to any gene: 7. CDR1 and CDR2 (germline): SGHRS, YFSETQ. For the CDR3, the DNA is TGCGCCAGCAGCCTACCTAGCGGGAGGGCCGCCTACAATGAGCAGTTCTTC. It encodes CASSLPSGRAAYNEQFF.

This clonotype was seen more than once but under ten times. The CDR3 loop is CASSSGHGLTSSSFNEQFF. The CDR3 DNA is TGTGCCAGCAGCTCCGGCCATGGGCTGACTAGCTCTTCGTTCAATGAGCAGTTCTTC. The chain has TRBV7-9 and TRBJ2-1, with 7 bases fitting TRBD2. The CDR3 consists of 19 residues. Germline lookup yields CDR1 SEHNR and CDR2 FQNEAQ (reference sequence). The junction had 21 bases not matched to a gene; V was cut back by 4 bases and J by 6 bases.

The rearrangement joins TRBV6-2 or TRBV6-3 to TRBJ2-6, with D tentatively TRBD1 (6 bases). Germline lookup yields CDR1 MNHEY and CDR2 SVGEGT. Between the trimmed V and J ends, which lost 7 bases and 0 bases, there was a span of 10 bases. This CDR3 spans 15 amino acids. The CDR3 DNA is TGTGCCAGCACTCAACAGGGCTCTGGGGCCAACGTCCTGACTTTC. It translates to CASTQQGSGANVLTF.

This clonotype was counted ten times or more. This chain connects TRBV10-3 to TRBJ2-7, with D perhaps TRBD1 or TRBD2 (6 bases each). V lost 3 bases and J lost 2, with 14 bases in between. This CDR3 region has 15 residues. Germline CDR1 reads ENHRY; CDR2 reads SYGVKD. CDR3 protein: CAISDREGGTYEQYF. CDR3 bases: TGTGCCATCAGTGATAGAGAGGGGGGCACCTACGAGCAGTACTTC.

With respect to this clonotype: A far bigger clonotype differs at one base, so this is likely a read error. The chain has TRBV7-3 and TRBJ2-7; a weak D match, TRBD1 (6 bases). Trimming took off 3 bases at V and 7 bases at J, with 19 bases between the two ends. Germline CDR1 SGHTA, CDR2 FQGTGA. The CDR3 is made up of 15 amino acids. CDR3 in amino acids: CASSLAQGRNNEQYF. The DNA of the CDR3 is TGTGCCAGCAGCTTGGCACAGGGTCGTAACAATGAGCAGTACTTC.

This clonotype showed up many times. The rearrangement links TRBV20-1 to TRBJ2-1, with D unclear. Looked up from germline, CDR1 is DFQATT and CDR2 is SNEGSKA (reference sequence). This CDR3 is 13 amino acids long. V lost 0 bases, J lost 7 bases, and 10 bases lay in between. Here the CDR3 reads CSARDRLINEQFF. CDR3 DNA sequence: TGCAGTGCTAGAGATCGACTCATAAATGAGCAGTTCTTC.

This clonotype came up a few times. The V gene is TRBV5-5, the J gene TRBJ2-2; 9 bases are shared with TRBD2. CDR1 and CDR2 (germline): SGHKS, YYEKEE (reference sequence). The J segment lost 2 bases and the V segment lost 4 bases, leaving 9 bases of the junction unmatched. CDR3 size: 17 residues. DNA for the CDR3: TGTGCCAGCAGCCGACGTAGCGGGAGTGACAACACCGGGGAGCTGTTTTTT. Amino acids: CASSRRSGSDNTGELFF.

This clonotype was picked up many times. The chain links TRBV28 to TRBJ2-1; no reliable D call. The CDR3 runs to 14 residues. From germline, CDR1 is MDHEN and CDR2 SYDVKM. V lost 3 bases, J lost 9 bases, and 15 bases lay in between. The CDR3 is CASSFGHRFIEQFF. The CDR3 coding sequence is TGTGCCAGCAGTTTCGGGCACCGGTTTATTGAGCAGTTCTTC.

This clonotype was detected ten times or more. The chain links TRBV20-1 to TRBJ2-2; TRBD1 aligns across 7 bases. CDR1 and CDR2 from the germline V gene are DFQATT and SNEGSKA (reference sequence). This CDR3 has 13 amino acids. V shed 6 bases and J 5 bases; nucleotides not matched to a gene: 6. CDR3 in amino acids: CSAWDRATGELFF. DNA for the CDR3: TGCAGTGCCTGGGACAGAGCAACCGGGGAGCTGTTTTTT.

This clonotype turned up a few times. The genes are TRBV29-1 and TRBJ2-5; D is perhaps TRBD1 (6 bases). Looked up from germline, CDR1 is SQVTM and CDR2 is ANQGSEA. CDR3 length equals 12 residues. V dropped 5 bases and J dropped 2 bases, with 9 bases sitting between them. This chain's CDR3 is CSVRGQQETQYF. Written as DNA, the CDR3 is TGCAGCGTTCGGGGACAACAAGAGACCCAGTACTTC.

The sample holds many counts of this clonotype. This CDR3 is CASSPRGSRELFF. Written as DNA, the CDR3 is TGTGCCAGCAGTCCCAGGGGGTCCCGGGAGCTGTTTTTT. The J gene is TRBJ2-2, the V gene TRBV28, with 7 bases identical to TRBD1. Trimming removed 5 bases from V and 9 bases from J; junction bases left unmatched: 6. This CDR3 region has 13 residues. Per the germline V gene, CDR1 is MDHEN and CDR2 is SYDVKM.

This clonotype was counted between two and nine times. This sequence joins TRBV7-2 and TRBJ2-3; 8 nucleotides match TRBD2. This CDR3 contains 17 residues. Looked up from germline, CDR1 is SGHTA and CDR2 is FQGNSA. Trimming removed 1 base from V and 5 bases from J; junction bases left unmatched: 11. The CDR3 here is CASSLGTSGGIKDTQYF. In DNA, the CDR3 is TGTGCCAGCAGCTTAGGGACGTCGGGGGGGATTAAAGATACGCAGTATTTT.